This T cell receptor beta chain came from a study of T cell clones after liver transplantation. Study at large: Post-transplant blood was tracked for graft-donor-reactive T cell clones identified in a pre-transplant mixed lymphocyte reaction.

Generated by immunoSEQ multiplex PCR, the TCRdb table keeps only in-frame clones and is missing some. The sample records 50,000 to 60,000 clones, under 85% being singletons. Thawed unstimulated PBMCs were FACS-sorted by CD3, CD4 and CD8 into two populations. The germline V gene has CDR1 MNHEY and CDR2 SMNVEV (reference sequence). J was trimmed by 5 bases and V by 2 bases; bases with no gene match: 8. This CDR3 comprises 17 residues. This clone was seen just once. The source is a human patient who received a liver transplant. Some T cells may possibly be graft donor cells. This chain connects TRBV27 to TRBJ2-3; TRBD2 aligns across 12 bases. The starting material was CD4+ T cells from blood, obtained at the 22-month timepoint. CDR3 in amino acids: CASSLIASGGARDTQYF. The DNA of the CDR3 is TGTGCCAGCAGTTTAATCGCTAGCGGGGGGGCTAGAGATACGCAGTATTTT.